A selection of T cell receptor beta chains follows, all from one sample in a study of blood T cell repertoires in COVID-19. Some clones are missing from TCRdb's copy, which holds only in-frame ones; the method was immunoSEQ multiplex PCR. The sample consists of 90,000 to 120,000 clones, approximately 84% of them appearing once. The sequencing sample was made of peripheral blood. All receptors derive from a human donor in a cohort sampled during active COVID-19. Both conserved end residues are part of each CDR3. D genes are given only for firm matches. Size is stated for part of the rows, as once, few or many counts, or as a class when the clone is expanded.

.,TRBV5-6,.,TRBJ1-5,TGTGCCAGCAGCTTAGGGGTGGATCAGCCCCAGCATTTT,CASSLGVDQPQHF
.,TRBV27,few,TRBJ1-5,TGTGCCACCTCAGAATCCGTGTCGGGGCAGCCCCAGCATTTT,CATSESVSGQPQHF
TRBD1,TRBV19,.,TRBJ2-7,TGTGCCAGTAGTACGGGACAGGGGGACGAGCAGTACTTC,CASSTGQGDEQYF
.,TRBV12-3/TRBV12-4,.,TRBJ2-5,TGTGCCAGCAGTTTAGGCGGTCAAGAGACCCAGTACTTC,CASSLGGQETQYF
TRBD1,TRBV29-1,.,TRBJ2-4,TGCAGCGTTTCTACAGGGGCCTTAGCCAAAAACATTCAGTACTTC,CSVSTGALAKNIQYF
.,TRBV28,.,TRBJ2-7,TGTGCCAGCAGATCAGGGTTTTACGAGCAGTACTTC,CASRSGFYEQYF
TRBD1,TRBV5-4,.,TRBJ1-1,TGTGCCAGCAGCTTGCCCCGGCACAGGGGGTACACTGAAGCTTTCTTT,CASSLPRHRGYTEAFF
TRBD2,TRBV25-1,.,TRBJ2-5,TGTGCCAGCAGAGAGAGCGGGGTTGGGACCCAGTACTTC,CASRESGVGTQYF
TRBD1,TRBV7-2,.,TRBJ2-2,TGTGCCAGCAGCTATAATGACAGGGTCACCGGGGAGCTGTTTTTT,CASSYNDRVTGELFF
TRBD2,TRBV28,.,TRBJ2-3,TGTGCCAGCAGTCTAGACTTGGGGACTAGCGGCACAGATACGCAGTATTTT,CASSLDLGTSGTDTQYF
.,TRBV19,.,TRBJ1-1,TGTGCCAGTAGTGTGGGTTTGGGGGGTGAAGCTTTCTTT,CASSVGLGGEAFF
.,TRBV5-1,.,TRBJ1-2,TGCGCCAGCAGCTTGGCGGGGGGGCGGAACTATGGCTACACCTTC,CASSLAGGRNYGYTF
TRBD2,TRBV2,.,TRBJ2-5,TGTGCCAGCGGGACTAGCGGTCCGGTGGCCCAGTACTTC,CASGTSGPVAQYF
.,TRBV5-1,.,TRBJ2-1,TGCGCCAGCAGCCCGACCGGGACCTACAATGAGCAGTTCTTC,CASSPTGTYNEQFF
TRBD1,TRBV2,few,TRBJ2-3,TGTGCCAGCAGTCCCGGGACAGGGGGCGCAGATACGCAGTATTTT,CASSPGTGGADTQYF
.,TRBV19,once,TRBJ2-3,TGTGCCAGTAGTAAACAGCGGCTAGATACGCAGTATTTT,CASSKQRLDTQYF
TRBD2,TRBV10-3,once,TRBJ2-1,TGTGCCATCAGTGATAGCGGGGGGCTTTACAATGAGCAGTTCTTC,CAISDSGGLYNEQFF
.,TRBV5-1,.,TRBJ1-1,TGCGCCAGCAGCTTTGACAGTAACACTGAAGCTTTCTTT,CASSFDSNTEAFF
TRBD1,TRBV10-3,.,TRBJ1-4,TGTGCCATCAGTTCGGGGGCGACAGGGTTGGGAACTAATGAAAAACTGTTTTTT,CAISSGATGLGTNEKLFF
TRBD2,TRBV7-9,.,TRBJ2-1,TGTGCCAGCAGATCGGGCGGGAGTACCGAGCAGTTCTTC,CASRSGGSTEQFF
TRBD2,TRBV18,.,TRBJ2-7,TGTGCCAGCTCAGCACAGACTAGCGGGAGGTCCTACGAGCAGTACTTC,CASSAQTSGRSYEQYF
.,TRBV29-1,.,TRBJ1-4,TGCAGCGTGGGGCACGGTCAGGCAAATGAAAAACTGTTTTTT,CSVGHGQANEKLFF
.,TRBV18,once,TRBJ1-1,TGTGCCAGCTCACCAACGACAGATATGAACACTGAAGCTTTCTTT,CASSPTTDMNTEAFF
.,TRBV6-5,.,TRBJ2-5,TGTGCCAGCAGTTACAGGTTGGGCCCCTCAAGGGAGACCCAGTACTTC,CASSYRLGPSRETQYF
TRBD2,TRBV5-1,.,TRBJ2-1,TGCGCCAGCAGCTTCTCCGGGACTAGCGGGGGGGCGCAGTTCTTC,CASSFSGTSGGAQFF
TRBD1,TRBV28,.,TRBJ2-7,TGTGCCAGCAGTTCACCCCAAACAGGGGGCCACGAGCAGTACTTC,CASSSPQTGGHEQYF
.,TRBV5-1,.,TRBJ2-1,TGCGCCAGCAGAGCTGACCGGAGCTCCTACAATGAGCAGTTCTTC,CASRADRSSYNEQFF
TRBD2,TRBV23-1,once,TRBJ2-5,TGCGCCAGCAGTCAATGGGCTAGCGGGAGGAACCAAGAGACCCAGTACTTC,CASSQWASGRNQETQYF
.,TRBV19,.,TRBJ1-1,TGTGCCAGTAGTGGGCAGAGGAACACTGAAGCTTTCTTT,CASSGQRNTEAFF
TRBD1,TRBV29-1,.,TRBJ2-7,TGCAGCGCGAATACCGGGACAGGAGGCGAGCAGTACTTC,CSANTGTGGEQYF
.,TRBV13,.,TRBJ2-5,TGTGCCAGCAGCCCTAGACCCCAAGAGACCCAGTACTTC,CASSPRPQETQYF
.,TRBV13,.,TRBJ2-3,TGTGCCAGCAGCCTAGGGGCCCCAACAGATACGCAGTATTTT,CASSLGAPTDTQYF
.,TRBV7-9,.,TRBJ2-7,TGTGCCAGCAGCTTATTTAACAGGGAAACGTACGAGCAGTACTTC,CASSLFNRETYEQYF
TRBD1,TRBV2,.,TRBJ2-1,TGTGCCAGCACCGGGACAGTTTCCTACAATGAGCAGTTCTTC,CASTGTVSYNEQFF
TRBD2,TRBV29-1,.,TRBJ2-1,TGCAGCGTTCCCGGGACTAGCGGGACTGACATAGGGGGGCCATACAATGAGCAGTTCTTC,CSVPGTSGTDIGGPYNEQFF
.,TRBV19,.,TRBJ1-4,TGTGCCAGTAGTACGGGACGAACAGGGACTAATGAAAAACTGTTTTTT,CASSTGRTGTNEKLFF
.,TRBV6-2/TRBV6-3,.,TRBJ1-5,TGTGCCAGCAGCTATACTTCGGAGGGCTTTAATCAGCCCCAGCATTTT,CASSYTSEGFNQPQHF
.,TRBV6-5,.,TRBJ1-1,TGTGCCAGCAGACTCACAACAGGGAGCACTGAAGCTTTCTTT,CASRLTTGSTEAFF
.,TRBV6-5,.,TRBJ2-7,TGTGCCAGCAGTTACACCCGGGGGTACGACGAGCAGTACTTC,CASSYTRGYDEQYF
TRBD1,TRBV19,.,TRBJ1-3,TGTGCCAGTAGTAGGACAGGGGCCCGAAACACCATATATTTT,CASSRTGARNTIYF
TRBD1,TRBV7-2,once,TRBJ2-1,TGTGCCAGCAGCTTTGGGGGACAGAACTACAATGAGCAGTTCTTC,CASSFGGQNYNEQFF
.,TRBV9,.,TRBJ2-1,TGTGCCAGCAGCGTTAATAAGGGGAATGAGCAGTTCTTC,CASSVNKGNEQFF
.,TRBV27,.,TRBJ2-3,TGTGCCAGCTCCCTAGGGGGTTTTAGCACAGATACGCAGTATTTT,CASSLGGFSTDTQYF
.,TRBV28,few,TRBJ1-2,TGTGCCAGCACCCCAGGTGGGGCGCAGGGCTATGGCTACACCTTC,CASTPGGAQGYGYTF
.,TRBV6-5,.,TRBJ1-1,TGTGCCAGCAGAAGAACAGGGTACACTGAAGCTTTCTTT,CASRRTGYTEAFF